This T cell receptor (beta chain) was captured by sequencing in a study of CD8+ T cells in alopecia areata. Study summary: Affected scalp percentage determined the severity score of treated patients. Overall study results and limits: TCR sharing across patients was less clear than in mice, possibly HLA-related. Across lesional scalp, and particularly alopecia totalis/universalis, clonality surpassed that of normal scalp.

The length of the CDR3 is 15 residues. Germline CDR1 is MGHDK and CDR2 is SYGVNS. J was trimmed by 8 bases and V by 0 bases; bases with no gene match: 7. cDNA prepared by RNA extraction and subsequent reverse transcription served as the template for sequencing. Generated by immunoSEQ multiplex PCR, the TCRdb table keeps only in-frame clones and is missing some. The sample yields 150,000 to 200,000 clones, roughly 70% seen once. A note on this clone: Its antigen remains unknown.

The treatment: oral pan-JAK inhibitor, 5-10 mg twice daily. This sequence originates from a human donor with alopecia areata. The sequencing used CD4+ T cells sorted from blood, collected at week 49, from a patient treated with tofacitinib. This chain connects TRBV25-1 to TRBJ1-1; TRBD1 agrees at 9 bases. CDR3 DNA: TGTGCCAGCAGTGAATATAAGACAGGGGGAAGCGAAGCTTTCTTT. This encodes CASSEYKTGGSEAFF.